What follows are 6 T cell receptor beta chains derived from one specimen sequenced in a study of blood T cell repertoires in COVID-19. Sequencing was performed with immunoSEQ multiplex PCR; in TCRdb, only in-frame clones are kept and a portion is missing. This table holds roughly 70,000 clones, roughly 85% found once. The specimen sequenced was peripheral blood. The receptors shown here come from an elderly woman with acute or convalescent COVID-19.

The chain has TRBV5-1 and TRBJ2-7; the D is unclear. V was shortened by 3 bases and J by 0 bases, with 10 bases between the two germline ends. CDR3 size: 14 residues. Germline-derived CDR1 and CDR2 are SGHRS and YFSETQ. The CDR3 coding sequence is TGCGCCAGCAGCTCCGAGGAGATCTCCTACGAGCAGTACTTC. Translated, it gives CASSSEEISYEQYF.

This chain uses TRBV3-1 (or the pseudogene TRBV3-2) with TRBJ1-1, with D unclear. The CDR3 consists of 15 residues. V was shortened by 5 bases and J by 1 base, with 14 bases between the two germline ends. The germline V gene has CDR1 LGHDT and CDR2 YNNKEL (reference sequence). CDR3 coding DNA: TGTGCCAGCAGCTCCGAGAGGGCCCAGAACACTGAAGCTTTCTTT. Translating gives CASSSERAQNTEAFF.

The rearrangement uses TRBV24-1 and TRBJ2-7; 11 bases are a match to TRBD1. V was pared by 1 base and J by 2 bases, with 3 bases of the junction left unmatched. This CDR3 is 16 amino acids long. CDR1 KGHDR and CDR2 SFDVKD come from the germline V gene. The chain's CDR3 is CATSDFRTGGTYEQYF. The CDR3 nucleotides read TGTGCCACCAGTGATTTCCGGACAGGGGGCACCTACGAGCAGTACTTC.

V is TRBV4-2 and J is TRBJ1-1; a possible D gene is TRBD1 (6 bases). CDR1 and CDR2 from the germline V gene are LGHNA and YNFKEQ. V was cut by 0 bases and J by 1 base, with 9 bases left in between. This CDR3 spans 15 amino acids. The CDR3 sequence is CASSQDNRANTEAFF. In DNA, the CDR3 is TGTGCCAGCAGCCAAGATAACAGGGCGAACACTGAAGCTTTCTTT.

The chain has TRBV7-2 and TRBJ2-2; D is perhaps TRBD2 (6 bases). V shed 5 bases and J shed 1 base, with 17 bases lying between them. The CDR3 consists of 17 residues. Germline V gene data show CDR1 as SGHTA and CDR2 as FQGNSA. The CDR3 is CASSPRSGRENTGELFF. CDR3 sequence (DNA): TGTGCCAGCAGCCCCCGGAGCGGGCGGGAGAACACCGGGGAGCTGTTTTTT. The variable domain in full, with the rest retrieved from reference TRBV7-2 and TRBJ2-2, is GAGVSQSPSNKVTEKGKDVELRCDPISGHTALYWYRQSLGQGLEFLIYFQGNSAPDKSGLPSDRFSAERTGGSVSTLTIQRTQQEDSAVYLCASSPRSGRENTGELFFGEGSRLTVL.

The rearrangement links TRBV7-2 to TRBJ2-5; D may be TRBD1 (6 bases). V was shortened by 1 base and J by 2 bases, with 11 bases between the two germline ends. Germline CDR1 SGHTA, CDR2 FQGNSA. The CDR3 has 15 amino acids. The CDR3 loop reads CASSLVQGSQETQYF. CDR3 bases: TGTGCCAGCAGCTTAGTACAGGGATCTCAAGAGACCCAGTACTTC.